This T cell receptor beta chain was identified in a study of T cell responses to AZD1222 COVID-19 vaccine. Study as a whole: The analysis combined second doses at about 4 or about 12 weeks.

Profiling relied on immunoSEQ multiplex PCR, and the TCRdb table lists in-frame clones only, not all of them. The data show about 100,000 clones, around 95% seen once. The germline V gene encodes CDR1 MDHEN and CDR2 SYDVKM. V shed 6 bases and J shed 0 bases, with 11 bases lying between them. The CDR3 runs 14 residues. The chain combines TRBV28 with TRBJ1-2; a possible D gene is TRBD1 (5 bases). This TCR was recovered from an adult in good health. Source: peripheral blood, taken on day 0 of AZD1222 vaccination. Here the CDR3 reads CASSPMGPNYGYTF. CDR3 DNA: TGTGCCAGCAGCCCAATGGGACCTAACTATGGCTACACCTTC.